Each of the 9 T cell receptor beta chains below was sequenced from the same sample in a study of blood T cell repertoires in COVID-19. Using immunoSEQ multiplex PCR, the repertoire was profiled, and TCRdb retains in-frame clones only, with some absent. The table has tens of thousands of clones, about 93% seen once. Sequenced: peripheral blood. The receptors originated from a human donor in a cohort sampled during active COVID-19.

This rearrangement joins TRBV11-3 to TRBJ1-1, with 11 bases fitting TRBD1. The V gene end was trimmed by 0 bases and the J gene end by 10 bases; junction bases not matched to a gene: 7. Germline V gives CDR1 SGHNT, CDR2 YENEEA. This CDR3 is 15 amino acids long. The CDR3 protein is CASSLDGQGAARAFF. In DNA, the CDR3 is TGTGCCAGCAGCTTAGACGGACAGGGGGCTGCGAGAGCTTTCTTT.

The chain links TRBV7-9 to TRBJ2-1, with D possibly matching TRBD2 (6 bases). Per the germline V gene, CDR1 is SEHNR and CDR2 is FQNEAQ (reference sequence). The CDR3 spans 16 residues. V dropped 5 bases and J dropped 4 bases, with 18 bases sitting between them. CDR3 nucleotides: TGTGCCAGCAGCGGCCTAGCGAGGGAACTTTACAATGAGCAGTTCTTC. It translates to CASSGLARELYNEQFF.

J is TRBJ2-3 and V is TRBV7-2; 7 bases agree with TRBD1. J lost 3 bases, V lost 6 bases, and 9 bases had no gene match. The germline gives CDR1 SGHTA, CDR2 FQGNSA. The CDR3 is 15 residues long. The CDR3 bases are TGTGCCAGCAGTCGTCGACAGGGTGGGACAGATACGCAGTATTTT. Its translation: CASSRRQGGTDTQYF.

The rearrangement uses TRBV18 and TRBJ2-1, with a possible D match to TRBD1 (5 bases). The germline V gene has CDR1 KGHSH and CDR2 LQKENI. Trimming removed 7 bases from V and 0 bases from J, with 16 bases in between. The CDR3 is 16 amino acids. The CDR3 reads CASFTQATSSYNEQFF. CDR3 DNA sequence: TGTGCCAGCTTTACACAGGCAACGAGCTCCTACAATGAGCAGTTCTTC.

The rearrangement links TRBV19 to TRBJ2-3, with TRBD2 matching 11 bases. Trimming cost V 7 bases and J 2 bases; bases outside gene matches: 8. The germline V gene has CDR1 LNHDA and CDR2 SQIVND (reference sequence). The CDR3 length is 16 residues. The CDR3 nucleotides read TGTGCCAGTACCCCGGGACTAGCGGCCCACACAGATACGCAGTATTTT. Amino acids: CASTPGLAAHTDTQYF.

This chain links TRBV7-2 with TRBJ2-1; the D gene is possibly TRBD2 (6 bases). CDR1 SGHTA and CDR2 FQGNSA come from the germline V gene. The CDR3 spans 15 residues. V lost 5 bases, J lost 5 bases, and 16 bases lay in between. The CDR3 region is CASSPTLAPNNEQFF. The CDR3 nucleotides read TGTGCCAGCAGCCCTACTCTAGCGCCTAACAATGAGCAGTTCTTC.

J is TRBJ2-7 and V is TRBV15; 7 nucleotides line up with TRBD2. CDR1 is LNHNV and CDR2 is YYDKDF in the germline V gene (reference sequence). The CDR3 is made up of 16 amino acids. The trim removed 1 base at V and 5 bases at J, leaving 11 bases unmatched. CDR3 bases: TGTGCCACCAGCAGAGCGGGGAGGGGCTTCAGCCACGAGCAGTACTTC. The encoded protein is CATSRAGRGFSHEQYF. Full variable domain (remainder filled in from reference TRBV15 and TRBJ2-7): DAMVIQNPRYQVTQFGKPVTLSCSQTLNHNVMYWYQQKSSQAPKLLFHYYDKDFNNEADTPDNFQSRRPNTSFCFLDIRSPGLGDTAMYLCATSRAGRGFSHEQYFGPGTRLTVT.

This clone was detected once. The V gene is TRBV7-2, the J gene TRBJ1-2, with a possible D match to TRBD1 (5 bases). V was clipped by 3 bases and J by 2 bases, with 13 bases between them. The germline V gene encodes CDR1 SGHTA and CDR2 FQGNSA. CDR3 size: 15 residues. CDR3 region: CASSLGLNLNYGYTF. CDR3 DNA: TGTGCCAGCAGCTTGGGACTGAACTTAAACTATGGCTACACCTTC.

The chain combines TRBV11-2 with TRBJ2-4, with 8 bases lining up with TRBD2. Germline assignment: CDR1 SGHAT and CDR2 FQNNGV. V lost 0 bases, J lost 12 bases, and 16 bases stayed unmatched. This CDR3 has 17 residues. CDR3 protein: CASSLDSRVDYGTSQYF. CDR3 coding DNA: TGTGCCAGCAGCTTAGATAGCAGGGTGGACTATGGGACTAGTCAGTACTTC.